Presented here are 5 T cell receptor beta chains from one specimen sequenced in a study of blood T cell repertoires in COVID-19. Profiled with immunoSEQ multiplex PCR; TCRdb holds only in-frame clones, not every one. The data hold roughly 500,000 clones, with roughly 89% observed a single time. Source material: peripheral blood. These receptors were taken from a man aged 18 to 29 with COVID-19, enrolled during active disease.

V and J are TRBV7-9 and TRBJ2-2, with TRBD1 as a possible D gene (6 bases). The CDR3 is 15 residues long. Germline V CDR1 and CDR2: SEHNR, FQNEAQ (reference sequence). Trimming took off 3 bases at V and 4 bases at J, with 12 bases between the two ends. The CDR3 here is CASSFWGRGTGELFF. CDR3 nucleotide sequence: TGTGCCAGCAGCTTTTGGGGCAGGGGCACCGGGGAGCTGTTTTTT.

The chain recombines TRBV7-9 with TRBJ1-2; TRBD1 might be the D (6 bases). Germline V gene lookup returns CDR1 SEHNR and CDR2 FQNEAQ (reference sequence). CDR3 size: 17 residues. With 6 bases removed from V and 2 bases from J, the gap between germline ends came to 22 bases. The CDR3 nucleotides are TGTGCCAGCAGTTATTCCGGGACAAAAACCCTCAACTATGGCTACACCTTC. Translated, it gives CASSYSGTKTLNYGYTF.

The chain uses TRBV6-5 and TRBJ1-5; a possible D gene is TRBD1 (6 bases). The CDR3 covers 15 residues. The germline V gene encodes CDR1 MNHEY and CDR2 SVGAGI. V dropped 0 bases and J dropped 6 bases, with 12 bases sitting between them. The CDR3 bases are TGTGCCAGCAGTTACTCAGCAGGGGTCGGTCAGCCCCAGCATTTT. This sequence encodes CASSYSAGVGQPQHF.

V usage is TRBV7-9 and J usage is TRBJ1-2; 7 nucleotides align to TRBD1. The CDR3 runs 16 residues. CDR1 and CDR2 from the germline V gene are SEHNR and FQNEAQ (reference sequence). After removal of 2 bases from V and 4 bases from J, the junction contained 10 bases not matched to a gene. The CDR3 here is CASSLRRQGVGYGYTF. The CDR3 nucleotides read TGTGCCAGCAGCTTACGGCGACAGGGAGTGGGCTATGGCTACACCTTC. Full variable domain (remainder filled in from reference TRBV7-9 and TRBJ1-2): DTGVSQNPRHKITKRGQNVTFRCDPISEHNRLYWYRQTLGQGPEFLTYFQNEAQLEKSRLLSDRFSAERPKGSFSTLEIQRTEQGDSAMYLCASSLRRQGVGYGYTFGSGTRLTVV.

The rearrangement joins TRBV7-8 to TRBJ1-2; 7 bases are a match to TRBD1. The CDR3 is 15 residues long. The J segment lost 3 bases and the V segment lost 5 bases, leaving 9 bases of the junction unmatched. Germline CDR1 is SGHVS and CDR2 is FQNEAQ. CDR3 sequence: CASSATTGSDYGYTF. CDR3 sequence (DNA): TGTGCCAGCAGCGCCACGACAGGGTCGGACTATGGCTACACCTTC. The full variable domain, completed using reference TRBV7-8 and TRBJ1-2, is GAGVSQSPRYKVAKRGQDVALRCDPISGHVSLFWYQQALGQGPEFLTYFQNEAQLDKSGLPSDRFFAERPEGSVSTLKIQRTQQEDSAVYLCASSATTGSDYGYTFGSGTRLTVV.